This T cell receptor beta chain was profiled in a study of radiation and T cells in renal cell carcinoma. The study's findings and limits: Top 100 clonotypes averaged around 50% in irradiated versus around 45% in nephrectomy-only tumors. Sampling covered only roughly 1 g of each tumor. Dominant CDR3 motifs occupied more repertoire in irradiated than control tumors.

Measured with immunoSEQ multiplex PCR; TCRdb has only the in-frame clones, and not every one. The sample shows some 8,000 clones, over 60% of them seen only once. Stated treatment: treatment-naive control, cytoreductive nephrectomy. The patient's renal cell carcinoma had clear cell pathology. Germline CDR1 reads MNHEY; CDR2 reads SMNVEV (reference sequence). This CDR3 contains 13 residues. Trimming at V came to 4 bases and at J to 3 bases, leaving 2 bases not matched to a gene. In regard to this clone: What it recognizes is unknown.

This receptor was taken from a man aged 60 to 69 with renal cell carcinoma. This material consisted of tumor tissue, taken from a patient whose treatment was nephrectomy without radiotherapy. The V gene is TRBV27, the J gene TRBJ2-7, with TRBD1 matching 8 bases. The CDR3 region has the DNA TGTGCCAGCAGTTATGGACAGGGCTACGAGCAGTACTTC. It codes for CASSYGQGYEQYF.